These 26 T cell receptor beta chains originate from one sample sequenced in a study of T cell repertoires in cytomegalovirus infection. These receptors' antigens are unknown. TCRdb redid the calling of the reads with MiXCR, one entry per CDR3 protein. The sample consists of 50,000 or so distinct CDR3 sequences, 15% to 25% of them appearing once. This specimen consisted of CD8+ T cells from cultured PBMCs, obtained from culture after CMV antigen stimulation. The receptors originated from a human donor in good health (CMV status not recorded). Some clones in this sample may be carry-over from other donors' samples.

With regard to this clonotype: This may be a read error, as it is one base from a much larger clone. The J gene is TRBJ2-3, the V gene TRBV15; possible D gene TRBD1, 5 bases. Germline lookup yields CDR1 LNHNV and CDR2 YYDKDF (reference sequence). The CDR3 is made up of 14 amino acids. The V end lost 0 bases, the J end lost 5 bases, and 9 bases lay between the germline ends. Here the CDR3 DNA reads TGTGCCACCAGCAGAGACAGGGAAGTAGATACGCAGTATTTT. It is translated as CATSRDREVDTQYF.

CDR3 bases: TGTGCCAGCACCCCAGTCCTCTCTGGTAATGAAAAACTGTTTTTT. It encodes CASTPVLSGNEKLFF. This rearrangement joins TRBV6-6 to TRBJ1-4; D is uncertain. V lost 7 bases, J lost 4 bases, and 16 bases lay in between. Germline V gene sequence: CDR1 MNHNY, CDR2 SVGAGI (reference sequence). The CDR3 extends over 15 amino acids.

A few counts support this clonotype. The V and J genes are TRBV15 and TRBJ1-1, with D possibly being TRBD1 (5 bases). Germline CDR1 is LNHNV and CDR2 is YYDKDF (reference sequence). The V end was cut by 5 bases, the J end by 1 base, with 14 bases between. This CDR3 region has 15 residues. The CDR3 reads CATSVQGFANTEAFF. In nucleotides, the CDR3 is TGTGCCACCAGCGTTCAGGGATTTGCGAACACTGAAGCTTTCTTT.

This clonotype has at least ten counts. The chain is built from TRBV6-2 or TRBV6-3 and TRBJ2-5, with 9 bases identical to TRBD1. The CDR3 spans 17 residues. V shed 5 bases and J 2 bases; nucleotides not matched to a gene: 12. Germline-derived CDR1 and CDR2 are MNHEY and SVGEGT. CDR3 residues: CASSHNVDRGGQETQYF. Here the CDR3 DNA reads TGTGCCAGCAGTCACAACGTGGACAGGGGAGGGCAAGAGACCCAGTACTTC.

This rearrangement joins TRBV11-2 to TRBJ1-4; no clear D gene. The germline V and J ends were trimmed by 1 base and 5 bases, with 11 bases remaining between them. This CDR3 contains 15 residues. Germline V CDR1 and CDR2: SGHAT, FQNNGV. The CDR3 is CASSLGGRINEKLFF. CDR3 nucleotides: TGTGCCAGCAGCTTAGGCGGCAGGATCAATGAAAAACTGTTTTTT. The full variable domain, with the rest looked up from reference TRBV11-2 and TRBJ1-4, is EAGVAQSPRYKIIEKRQSVAFWCNPISGHATLYWYQQILGQGPKLLIQFQNNGVVDDSQLPKDRFSAERLKGVDSTLKIQPAKLEDSAVYLCASSLGGRINEKLFFGSGTQLSVL.

Concerning this clonotype: The junction differs from germline at one of its ends, possibly a read error. The genes are TRBV15 and TRBJ2-4; maybe TRBD2 (5 bases). Looked up from germline, CDR1 is LNHNV and CDR2 is YYDKDF (reference sequence). This CDR3 has 14 amino acids. The CDR3 protein is CATSRDVEDLWAHF. The CDR3 DNA follows: TGTGCCACCAGCAGAGATGTGGAGGATTTGTGGGCCCACTTC.

This clonotype occurred many times. The V and J genes are TRBV7-6 and TRBJ2-2; TRBD2 agrees at 14 bases. Germline lookup yields CDR1 SGHVS and CDR2 FNYEAQ. The length of the CDR3 is 16 residues. The V segment lost 5 bases and the J segment 6 bases; nucleotides outside the gene matches: 5. This chain's CDR3 is CASSIGTSGSPGELFF. CDR3 in DNA: TGTGCCAGCAGCATCGGGACTAGCGGGAGTCCCGGGGAGCTGTTTTTT.

This clonotype was seen many times. The rearrangement joins TRBV12-3 or TRBV12-4 to TRBJ2-5, with 7 bases identical to TRBD1. V dropped 7 bases and J dropped 5; count of bases not matched to a gene: 10. This CDR3 comprises 14 residues. CDR3 protein: CASTLGGWGETQYF. In DNA form, the CDR3 reads TGTGCCAGCACCCTAGGGGGCTGGGGGGAGACCCAGTACTTC.

This clonotype was seen a handful of times. The rearrangement uses TRBV9 and TRBJ2-7; 7 bases align to TRBD1. This CDR3 comprises 16 residues. Germline CDR1 SGDLS, CDR2 YYNGEE. V was pared by 0 bases and J by 2 bases, with 8 bases of the junction left unmatched. The CDR3 bases are TGTGCCAGCAGCGTAGTAGGGGACAGTGTAACCTACGAGCAGTACTTC. Its translation is CASSVVGDSVTYEQYF.

The CDR3 loop reads CSAPPSGSDYGYTF. The CDR3 DNA is TGCAGCGCCCCCCCCTCGGGATCGGACTATGGCTACACCTTC. The rearrangement uses TRBV29-1 and TRBJ1-2; the D is unclear. The CDR3 contains 14 residues. Per germline, CDR1 SQVTM and CDR2 ANQGSEA. V was pared by 7 bases and J by 3 bases, with 18 bases between.

This clonotype was picked up a small number of times. The chain has TRBV5-6 and TRBJ2-5; D uncertain. Looked up from germline, CDR1 is SGHDT and CDR2 is YYEEEE. The CDR3 consists of 14 residues. Between the trimmed V and J ends, which lost 0 bases and 2 bases, there was a span of 8 bases. The CDR3 is CASSLVSGQETQYF. CDR3 nucleotide sequence: TGTGCCAGCAGCTTGGTCAGTGGACAAGAGACCCAGTACTTC. Variable domain in full (rest from reference TRBV5-6 and TRBJ2-5): DAGVTQSPTHLIKTRGQQVTLRCSPKSGHDTVSWYQQALGQGPQFIFQYYEEEERQRGNFPDRFSGHQFPNYSSELNVNALLLGDSALYLCASSLVSGQETQYFGPGTRLLVL.

In its sample, this clonotype was seen many times. The chain is built from TRBV4-3 and TRBJ2-3; a weak D match, TRBD2 (6 bases). From germline, CDR1 is LGHNA and CDR2 YSLEER. The CDR3 is 14 residues long. Trimming removed 1 base from V and 3 bases from J, with 8 bases in between. CDR3 in DNA: TGCGCCAGCAGCCAAGGACTAGAGACAGATACGCAGTATTTT. Translating gives CASSQGLETDTQYF.

This clonotype was detected only a few times. The chain has TRBV11-2 and TRBJ1-1; weak D call: TRBD1 (6 bases). Germline CDR1 and CDR2: SGHAT and FQNNGV. Trimming stripped 5 bases from V and 5 bases from J, with 12 bases between. The CDR3 spans 13 residues. CDR3 nucleotide sequence: TGTGCCAGCAGCGAACAGGGAAGTACTGAAGCTTTCTTT. Translated, it gives CASSEQGSTEAFF.

The sample holds a few counts of this clonotype. The chain uses TRBV9 and TRBJ1-2; weak D call: TRBD1 (6 bases). The length of the CDR3 is 14 residues. The V and J ends lost 4 bases and 4 bases respectively, with 14 bases between them. Germline V CDR1 and CDR2: SGDLS, YYNGEE. This chain's CDR3 is CASSSNRVGYGYTF. As DNA, the CDR3 is TGTGCCAGCAGCTCAAACAGGGTAGGCTATGGCTACACCTTC.

This clonotype was picked up many times. The rearrangement uses TRBV4-3 and TRBJ1-1, with 7 nucleotides matching TRBD1. V lost 0 bases to trimming and J lost 5 bases; unmatched junction nucleotides: 9. CDR1 is LGHNA and CDR2 is YSLEER in the germline V gene. CDR3 length equals 16 residues. Here the CDR3 reads CASSQDWRQGGTEAFF. CDR3 sequence (DNA): TGCGCCAGCAGCCAAGATTGGAGACAGGGAGGTACTGAAGCTTTCTTT.

Ten or more counts support this clonotype. The chain has TRBV11-3 and TRBJ2-1; D might be TRBD1 (6 bases). Trimming left V 2 bases short and J 8 bases short, with 10 bases between. The CDR3 has 13 amino acids. The germline V gene encodes CDR1 SGHNT and CDR2 YENEEA. CDR3 DNA: TGTGCCAGCAGCTTATACAGGGAGCATGAGCAGTTCTTC. Amino acids: CASSLYREHEQFF.

The table lists this clonotype with a few counts. The chain uses TRBV4-3 and TRBJ1-2; D is ambiguous. CDR3 length: 16 residues. Germline CDR1 is LGHNA and CDR2 is YSLEER. V lost 0 bases to trimming and J lost 7 bases, with 18 bases between them. The CDR3 here is CASSQDLASWERGYTF. The CDR3 bases are TGCGCCAGCAGCCAAGATCTAGCGTCTTGGGAGCGTGGCTACACCTTC.

The sample holds many counts of this clonotype. This sequence joins TRBV7-3 and TRBJ2-1; 8 bases align to TRBD2. Germline values: CDR1 SGHTA, CDR2 FQGTGA. This CDR3 spans 14 amino acids. The V and J ends lost 3 bases and 7 bases, in that order; junction bases with no gene match: 5. In DNA, the CDR3 is TGTGCCAGCAGCTTGGCGGGGGGCGCGAATGAGCAGTTCTTC. Translated, it gives CASSLAGGANEQFF.

The table lists this clonotype with a few counts. The J gene is TRBJ1-4, the V gene TRBV10-2; D is unresolved. This CDR3 has 14 amino acids. Germline V gives CDR1 WSHSY, CDR2 SAAADI. V was clipped by 2 bases and J by 4 bases, with 8 bases between them. The CDR3 DNA reads as TGCGCCAGCAGTGAGACGGTCTTTAATGAAAAACTGTTTTTT. Protein: CASSETVFNEKLFF.

In this sample, this clonotype turned up a few times. V and J are TRBV9 and TRBJ2-3; 10 nucleotides agree with TRBD2. The germline V gene has CDR1 SGDLS and CDR2 YYNGEE. The V segment lost 1 base and the J segment 3 bases; nucleotides outside the gene matches: 5. The CDR3 runs 16 residues. Here the CDR3 reads CASSVRAGGVTDTQYF. CDR3 DNA: TGTGCCAGCAGCGTAAGAGCGGGGGGGGTTACAGATACGCAGTATTTT.

This chain links TRBV30 with TRBJ2-2, with D hard to call. Trimming stripped 5 bases from V and 5 bases from J, with 9 bases between. The CDR3 runs to 12 residues. CDR1 and CDR2 from the germline V gene are GTSNPN and SVGIG (reference sequence). The CDR3 coding sequence is TGTGCCTGGGTTGACTGGACCGGGGAGCTGTTTTTT. This sequence encodes CAWVDWTGELFF.

The sample holds a few counts of this clonotype. The rearrangement links TRBV6-2 or TRBV6-3 to TRBJ1-1; 9 nucleotides agree with TRBD1. CDR1 MNHEY and CDR2 SVGEGT come from the germline V gene. V was clipped by 5 bases and J by 4 bases; unmatched bases: 11. This CDR3 has 16 amino acids. CDR3 DNA: TGTGCCAGCAGTCACGCAGGGGACAGGGTGCCCACTGAAGCTTTCTTT. It encodes CASSHAGDRVPTEAFF.

V and J are TRBV28 and TRBJ2-1; a weak D match, TRBD2 (5 bases). Trimming cost V 3 bases and J 10 bases, with 13 bases left between them. Looked up from germline, CDR1 is MDHEN and CDR2 is SYDVKM. The CDR3 is 13 amino acids. CDR3 amino acids: CASSFGVREEQFF. The CDR3 DNA sequence: TGTGCCAGCAGTTTCGGGGTGAGGGAAGAGCAGTTCTTC.

This rearrangement joins TRBV6-6 to TRBJ2-6; 7 bases match TRBD1. This CDR3 spans 21 amino acids. V lost 3 bases and J lost 0; bases outside the gene matches: 17. In germline, CDR1 is MNHNY, CDR2 SVGAGI (reference sequence). The CDR3 spells CASSYLGGQDRLSSGANVLTF. As DNA, the CDR3 is TGTGCCAGCAGTTATTTAGGGGGCCAGGACAGGCTTAGCTCTGGGGCCAACGTCCTGACTTTC.

This clonotype was counted many times. The rearrangement joins TRBV7-9 to TRBJ1-2; 8 positions match TRBD1. This CDR3 spans 15 amino acids. V was clipped by 2 bases and J by 7 bases; unmatched bases: 9. In germline, CDR1 is SEHNR, CDR2 FQNEAQ (reference sequence). The CDR3 protein is CASSLTQGAHGGYTF. DNA of the CDR3: TGTGCCAGCAGCTTAACGCAGGGGGCGCATGGTGGCTACACCTTC.

This clonotype has a handful of counts. This sequence joins TRBV10-1 and TRBJ2-1, with 9 bases lining up with TRBD2. From germline, CDR1 is WNHNN and CDR2 SYGVQD (reference sequence). The CDR3 covers 14 residues. V dropped 2 bases and J dropped 4; count of bases not matched to a gene: 0. The CDR3 coding sequence is TGCGCCAGCAGTGAGACTAGCGGGTACAATGAGCAGTTCTTC. This codes for CASSETSGYNEQFF.